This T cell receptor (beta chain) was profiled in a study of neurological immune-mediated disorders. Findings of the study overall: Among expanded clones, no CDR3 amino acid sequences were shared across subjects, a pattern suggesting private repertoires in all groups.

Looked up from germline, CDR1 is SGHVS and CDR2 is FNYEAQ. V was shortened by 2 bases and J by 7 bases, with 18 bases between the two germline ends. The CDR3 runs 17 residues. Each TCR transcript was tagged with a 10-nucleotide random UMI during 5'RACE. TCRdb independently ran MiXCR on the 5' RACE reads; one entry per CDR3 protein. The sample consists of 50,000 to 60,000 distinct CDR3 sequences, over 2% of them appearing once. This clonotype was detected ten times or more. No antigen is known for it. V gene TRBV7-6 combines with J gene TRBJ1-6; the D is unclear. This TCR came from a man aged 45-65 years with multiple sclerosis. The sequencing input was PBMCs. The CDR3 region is CASSLKPGGSWNSPLHF. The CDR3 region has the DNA TGTGCCAGCAGCTTAAAGCCGGGAGGGAGCTGGAATTCACCCCTCCACTTT.